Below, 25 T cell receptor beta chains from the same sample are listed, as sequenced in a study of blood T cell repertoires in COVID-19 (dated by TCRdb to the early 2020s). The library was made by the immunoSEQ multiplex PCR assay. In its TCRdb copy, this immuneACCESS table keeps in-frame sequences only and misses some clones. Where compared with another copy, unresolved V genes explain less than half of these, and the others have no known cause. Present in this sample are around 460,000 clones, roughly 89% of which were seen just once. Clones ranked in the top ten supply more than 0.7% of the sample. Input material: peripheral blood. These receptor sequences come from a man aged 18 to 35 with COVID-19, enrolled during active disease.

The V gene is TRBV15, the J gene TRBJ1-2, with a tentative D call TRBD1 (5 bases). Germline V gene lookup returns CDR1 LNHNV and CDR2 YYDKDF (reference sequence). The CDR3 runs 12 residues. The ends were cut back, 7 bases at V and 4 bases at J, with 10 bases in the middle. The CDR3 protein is CATKVGGYGYTF. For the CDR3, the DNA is TGTGCCACCAAAGTGGGGGGCTATGGCTACACCTTC. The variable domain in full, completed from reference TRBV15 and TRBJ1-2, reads DAMVIQNPRYQVTQFGKPVTLSCSQTLNHNVMYWYQQKSSQAPKLLFHYYDKDFNNEADTPDNFQSRRPNTSFCFLDIRSPGLGDTAMYLCATKVGGYGYTFGSGTRLTVV.

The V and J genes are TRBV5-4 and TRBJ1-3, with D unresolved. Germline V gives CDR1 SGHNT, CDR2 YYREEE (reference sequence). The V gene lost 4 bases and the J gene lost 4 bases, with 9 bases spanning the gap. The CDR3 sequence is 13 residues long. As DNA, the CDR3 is TGTGCCAGCAGCAACTATCTGGGAAACACCATATATTTT. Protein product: CASSNYLGNTIYF.

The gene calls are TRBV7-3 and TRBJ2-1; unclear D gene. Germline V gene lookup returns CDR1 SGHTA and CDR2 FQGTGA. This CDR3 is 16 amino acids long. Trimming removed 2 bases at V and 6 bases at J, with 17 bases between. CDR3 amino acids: CASSLGGLGLGNEQFF. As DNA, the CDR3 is TGTGCCAGCAGCTTAGGTGGCCTAGGATTGGGCAATGAGCAGTTCTTC. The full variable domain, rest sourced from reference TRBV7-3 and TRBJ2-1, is GAGVSQTPSNKVTEKGKYVELRCDPISGHTALYWYRQSLGQGPEFLIYFQGTGAADDSGLPNDRFFAVRPEGSVSTLKIQRTERGDSAVYLCASSLGGLGLGNEQFFGPGTRLTVL.

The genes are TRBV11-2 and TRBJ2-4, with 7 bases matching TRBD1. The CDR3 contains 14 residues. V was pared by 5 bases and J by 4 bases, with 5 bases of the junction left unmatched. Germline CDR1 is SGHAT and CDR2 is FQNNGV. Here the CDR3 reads CASSAPGQKNIQYF. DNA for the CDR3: TGTGCCAGCAGCGCCCCGGGACAGAAAAACATTCAGTACTTC. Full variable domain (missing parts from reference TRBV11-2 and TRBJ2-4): EAGVAQSPRYKIIEKRQSVAFWCNPISGHATLYWYQQILGQGPKLLIQFQNNGVVDDSQLPKDRFSAERLKGVDSTLKIQPAKLEDSAVYLCASSAPGQKNIQYFGAGTRLSVL.

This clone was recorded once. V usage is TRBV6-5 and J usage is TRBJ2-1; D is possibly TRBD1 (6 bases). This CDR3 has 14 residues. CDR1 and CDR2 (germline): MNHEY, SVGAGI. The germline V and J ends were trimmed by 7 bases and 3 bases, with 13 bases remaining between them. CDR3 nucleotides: TGTGCCAGCACAATACGAGGGGGCTACAATGAGCAGTTCTTC. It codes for CASTIRGGYNEQFF.

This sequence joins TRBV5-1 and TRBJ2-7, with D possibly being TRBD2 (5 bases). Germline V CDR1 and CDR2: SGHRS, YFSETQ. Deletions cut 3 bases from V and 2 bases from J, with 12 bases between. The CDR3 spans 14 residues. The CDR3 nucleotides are TGCGCCAGCAGCTGGAGCGGACTCACCTACGAGCAGTACTTC. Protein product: CASSWSGLTYEQYF. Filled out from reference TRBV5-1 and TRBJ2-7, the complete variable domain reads KAGVTQTPRYLIKTRGQQVTLSCSPISGHRSVSWYQQTPGQGLQFLFEYFSETQRNKGNFPGRFSGRQFSNSRSEMNVSTLELGDSALYLCASSWSGLTYEQYFGPGTRLTVT.

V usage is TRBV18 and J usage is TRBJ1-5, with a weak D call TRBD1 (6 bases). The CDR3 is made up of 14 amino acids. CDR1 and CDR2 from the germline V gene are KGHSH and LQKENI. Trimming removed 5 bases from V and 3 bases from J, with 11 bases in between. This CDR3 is CASSARTDNQPQHF. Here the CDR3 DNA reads TGTGCCAGCTCAGCTAGGACAGACAATCAGCCCCAGCATTTT.

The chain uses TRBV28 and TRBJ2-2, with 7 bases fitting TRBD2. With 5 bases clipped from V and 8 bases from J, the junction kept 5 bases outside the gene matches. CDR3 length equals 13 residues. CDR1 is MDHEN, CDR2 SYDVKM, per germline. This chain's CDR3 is CASSLGGRGELFF. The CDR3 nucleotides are TGTGCCAGCAGTCTCGGGGGGAGAGGGGAGCTGTTTTTT.

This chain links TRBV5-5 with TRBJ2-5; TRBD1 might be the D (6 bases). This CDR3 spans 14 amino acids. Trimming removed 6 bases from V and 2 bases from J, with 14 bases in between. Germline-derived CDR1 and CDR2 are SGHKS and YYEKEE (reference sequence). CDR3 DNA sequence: TGTGCCAGCACCCACTTCCAGGGGCAAGAGACCCAGTACTTC. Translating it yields CASTHFQGQETQYF. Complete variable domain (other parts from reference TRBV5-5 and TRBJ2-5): DAGVTQSPTHLIKTRGQQVTLRCSPISGHKSVSWYQQVLGQGPQFIFQYYEKEERGRGNFPDRFSARQFPNYSSELNVNALLLGDSALYLCASTHFQGQETQYFGPGTRLLVL.

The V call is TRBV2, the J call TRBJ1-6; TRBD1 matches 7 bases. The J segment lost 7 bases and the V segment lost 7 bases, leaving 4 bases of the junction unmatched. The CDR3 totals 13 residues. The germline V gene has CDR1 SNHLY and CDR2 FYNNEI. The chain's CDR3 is CASKDRWNSPLHF. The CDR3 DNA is TGTGCCAGCAAGGACAGGTGGAATTCACCCCTCCACTTT.

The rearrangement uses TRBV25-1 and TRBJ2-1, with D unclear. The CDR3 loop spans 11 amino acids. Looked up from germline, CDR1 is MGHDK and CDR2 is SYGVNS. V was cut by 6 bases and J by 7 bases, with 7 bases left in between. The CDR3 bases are TGTGCCAGCAGCCCCCTAAATGAGCAGTTCTTC. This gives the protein CASSPLNEQFF.

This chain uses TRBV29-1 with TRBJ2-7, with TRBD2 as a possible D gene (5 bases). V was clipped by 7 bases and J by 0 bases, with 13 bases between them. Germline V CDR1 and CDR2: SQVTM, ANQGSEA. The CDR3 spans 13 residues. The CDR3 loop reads CSALAGDSYEQYF. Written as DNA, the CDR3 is TGCAGCGCCCTCGCCGGGGACTCCTACGAGCAGTACTTC.

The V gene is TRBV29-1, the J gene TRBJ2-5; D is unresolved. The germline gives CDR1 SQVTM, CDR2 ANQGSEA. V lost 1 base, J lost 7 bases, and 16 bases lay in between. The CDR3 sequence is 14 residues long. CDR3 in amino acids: CSVEGQTNPLTQYF. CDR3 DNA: TGCAGCGTTGAAGGGCAAACAAACCCCTTGACCCAGTACTTC.

Written as DNA, the CDR3 is TGTGCCAGCAGTTACTGGACAGGGGCGACTGAAGCTTTCTTT. Encoded protein: CASSYWTGATEAFF. V usage is TRBV6-5 and J usage is TRBJ1-1, with TRBD1 matching over 9 bases. CDR1 MNHEY and CDR2 SVGAGI come from the germline V gene. V shed 1 base, J shed 5 bases, and the junction held 2 bases outside the gene matches. CDR3 length: 14 amino acids.

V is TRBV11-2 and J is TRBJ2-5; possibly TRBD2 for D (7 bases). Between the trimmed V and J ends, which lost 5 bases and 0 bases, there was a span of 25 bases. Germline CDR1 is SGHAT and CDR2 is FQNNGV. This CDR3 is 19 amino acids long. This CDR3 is CASSPRTPAGRGYQETQYF. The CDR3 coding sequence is TGTGCCAGCAGCCCCCGGACCCCAGCGGGGAGGGGGTACCAAGAGACCCAGTACTTC.

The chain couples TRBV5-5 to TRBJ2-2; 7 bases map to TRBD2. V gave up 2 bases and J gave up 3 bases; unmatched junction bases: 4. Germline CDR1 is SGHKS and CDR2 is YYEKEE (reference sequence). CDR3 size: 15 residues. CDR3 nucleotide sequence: TGTGCCAGCAGCTTATGGGGAGGGGACACCGGGGAGCTGTTTTTT. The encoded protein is CASSLWGGDTGELFF.

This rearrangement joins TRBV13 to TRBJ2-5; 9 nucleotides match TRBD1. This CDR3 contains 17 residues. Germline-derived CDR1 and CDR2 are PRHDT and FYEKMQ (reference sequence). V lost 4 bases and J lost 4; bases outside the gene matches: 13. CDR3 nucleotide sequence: TGTGCCAGCAGCTCCTCCGGGACAGGGTCCCTTCGAGAGACCCAGTACTTC. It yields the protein CASSSSGTGSLRETQYF. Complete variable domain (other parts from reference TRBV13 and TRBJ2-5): AAGVIQSPRHLIKEKRETATLKCYPIPRHDTVYWYQQGPGQDPQFLISFYEKMQSDKGSIPDRFSAQQFSDYHSELNMSSLELGDSALYFCASSSSGTGSLRETQYFGPGTRLLVL.

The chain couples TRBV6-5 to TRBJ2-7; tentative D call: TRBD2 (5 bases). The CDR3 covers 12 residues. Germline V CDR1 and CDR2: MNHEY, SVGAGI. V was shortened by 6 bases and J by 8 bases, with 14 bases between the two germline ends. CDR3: CASSPGSAQQYF. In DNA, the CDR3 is TGTGCCAGCAGCCCGGGATCAGCGCAGCAGTACTTC.

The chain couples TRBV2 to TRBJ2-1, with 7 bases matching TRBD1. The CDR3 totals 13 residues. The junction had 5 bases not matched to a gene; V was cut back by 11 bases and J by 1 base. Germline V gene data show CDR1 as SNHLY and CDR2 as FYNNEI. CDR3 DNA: TGTGCCGGCCGGGACAGATCCTACAATGAGCAGTTCTTC. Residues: CAGRDRSYNEQFF.

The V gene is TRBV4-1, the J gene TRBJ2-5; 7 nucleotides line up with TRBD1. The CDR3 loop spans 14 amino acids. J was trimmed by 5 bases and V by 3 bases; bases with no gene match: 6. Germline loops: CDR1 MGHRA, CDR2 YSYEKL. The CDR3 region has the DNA TGCGCCAGCAGCCACCTGACAGGGTACGAGACCCAGTACTTC. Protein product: CASSHLTGYETQYF.

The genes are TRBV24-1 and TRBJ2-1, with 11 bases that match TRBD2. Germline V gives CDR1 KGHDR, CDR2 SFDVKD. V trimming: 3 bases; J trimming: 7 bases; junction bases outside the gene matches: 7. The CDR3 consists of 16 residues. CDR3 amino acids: CATSDRLAGLENEQFF. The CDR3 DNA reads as TGTGCCACCAGTGATAGACTAGCGGGACTGGAGAATGAGCAGTTCTTC.

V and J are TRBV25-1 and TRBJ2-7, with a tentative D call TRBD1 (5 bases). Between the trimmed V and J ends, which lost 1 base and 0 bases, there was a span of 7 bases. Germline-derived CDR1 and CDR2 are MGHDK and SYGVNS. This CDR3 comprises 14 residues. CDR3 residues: CASSELDTSYEQYF. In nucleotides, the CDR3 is TGTGCCAGCAGTGAATTGGACACCTCCTACGAGCAGTACTTC.

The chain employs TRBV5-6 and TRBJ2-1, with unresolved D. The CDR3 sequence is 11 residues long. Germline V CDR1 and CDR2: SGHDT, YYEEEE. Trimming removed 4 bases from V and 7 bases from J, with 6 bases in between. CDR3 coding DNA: TGTGCCAGCAGCCTGAGGAATGAGCAGTTCTTC. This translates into CASSLRNEQFF.

CDR3 DNA: TGTGCCAGCAGGACTAGCGGGGCCTACGAGCAGTACTTC. Its protein is CASRTSGAYEQYF. The rearrangement joins TRBV12-3 or TRBV12-4 to TRBJ2-7; 11 bases are a match to TRBD2. V shed 6 bases, J shed 2 bases, and the junction held 0 bases outside the gene matches. The CDR3 extends over 13 amino acids.

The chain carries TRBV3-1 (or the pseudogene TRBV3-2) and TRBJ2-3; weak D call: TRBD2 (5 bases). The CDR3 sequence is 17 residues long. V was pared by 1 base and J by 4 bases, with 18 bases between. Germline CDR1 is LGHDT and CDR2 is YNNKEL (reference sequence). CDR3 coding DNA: TGTGCCAGCAGCCAAGCATTGGGTGAGGGAGTCGCAGATACGCAGTATTTT. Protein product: CASSQALGEGVADTQYF.